This TCR beta chain was found in a study of ipilimumab plus nivolumab after autologous stem cell transplantation. Background on the study: Myeloma cases were transplant-naive high-risk or relapsed within 3 years post first autologous transplant.

Patients got ipilimumab 1 mg/kg beginning 14 to 28 days post-transplant. Dosing: nivolumab 3 mg/kg IV, weeks 1, 4, 7, 10, then every two weeks to week 26. V trimming: 5 bases; J trimming: 3 bases; junction bases outside the gene matches: 3. This CDR3 is built from 14 residues. The germline CDR1 and CDR2 sequences are SGHAT and FQNNGV. Worth noting for this clone: No antigen is known for it.

Sequenced by immunoSEQ multiplex PCR; TCRdb stores in-frame clones only, minus some. The top ten hold 23% of the sample, which has around 3,500 clones, about 91% seen once. Study observations and caveats: TCR repertoire, Treg phenotype and gut microbiota reportedly support more study of this approach.

The sequence was collected from a male donor with multiple myeloma. The sequences come from PBMCs, collected in a trial of ipilimumab plus nivolumab as post-transplant consolidation. The J gene is TRBJ2-1, the V gene TRBV11-2, with 8 bases fitting TRBD2. CDR3: CASSRTSGYNEQFF. The CDR3 region has the DNA TGTGCCAGCAGCCGTACTAGCGGCTACAATGAGCAGTTCTTC.